This record looks at one T cell receptor (beta chain) sequence and its context. This specimen comes from a study of T cell responses to AZD1222 COVID-19 vaccine. The CDR3 has 15 amino acids. Germline V gene data show CDR1 as LNHDA and CDR2 as SQIVND (reference sequence). Deletions cut 1 base from V and 3 bases from J, with 10 bases between. Only in-frame clones appear in the TCRdb table, and some are missing; sequencing was by immunoSEQ multiplex PCR. The sample holds 40,000 to 55,000 clones, over 70% seen once. Sample: peripheral blood, taken on day 0 of AZD1222 vaccination. This sequence originates from an adult in good health. The rearrangement uses TRBV19 and TRBJ1-5; TRBD1 might be the D (6 bases). DNA of the CDR3: TGTGCCAGTAGTATAGGGGGGCGGATCAATCAGCCCCAGCATTTT. This translates into CASSIGGRINQPQHF.